One sample yielded the 25 T cell receptor beta chains listed below, sequenced in a study of early T cells in non-severe SARS-CoV-2 infection. In TCRdb, the 5' RACE reads were re-called with MiXCR into one record per CDR3 protein. This sample has about 83,000 distinct CDR3 sequences; around an eighth occur once, and the top ten carry approximately 7%. The specimen sequenced was whole blood. The receptors were sampled from an adult who was a healthcare worker with PCR-confirmed SARS-CoV-2 infection or an uninfected control (not recorded which).

The rearrangement links TRBV28 to TRBJ2-1; tentatively, D is TRBD1 (7 bases). Trimming took 8 bases from V and 0 from J, leaving 11 bases between them. Germline assignment: CDR1 MDHEN and CDR2 SYDVKM. CDR3 length equals 14 residues. CDR3 DNA sequence: TGTGCCAGCGGGGGGACAGACTCCTACAATGAGCAGTTCTTC. As protein: CASGGTDSYNEQFF.

This clonotype was counted many times. The gene calls are TRBV12-3 or TRBV12-4 and TRBJ2-2; the D gene is possibly TRBD2 (5 bases). The CDR3 extends over 15 amino acids. V was pared by 7 bases and J by 2 bases, with 14 bases between. CDR3 residues: CASTADSANTGELFF. The DNA of the CDR3 is TGTGCCAGCACCGCGGACTCAGCAAACACCGGGGAGCTGTTTTTT.

This chain uses TRBV3-1 with TRBJ2-5; 13 bases agree with TRBD2. The CDR3 covers 16 residues. V was pared by 5 bases and J by 4 bases, with 7 bases of the junction left unmatched. Germline CDR1 and CDR2: LGHDT and YNNKEL (reference sequence). The CDR3 spells CASSRTSGRAGETQYF. The CDR3 DNA reads as TGTGCCAGCAGCAGAACTAGCGGGAGGGCCGGAGAGACCCAGTACTTC.

This clonotype showed up many times. The chain combines TRBV5-1 with TRBJ2-7, with 14 positions matching TRBD2. J lost 0 bases, V lost 1 base, and 9 bases had no gene match. CDR3 length equals 19 residues. From germline, CDR1 is SGHRS and CDR2 YFSETQ. CDR3 region: CASSLSVTSGRAISYEQYF. CDR3 nucleotide sequence: TGCGCCAGCAGCTTGTCAGTGACTAGCGGGAGGGCAATCTCCTACGAGCAGTACTTC.

This clonotype was observed at least ten times. This chain's CDR3 is CAPRERDNTDTQYF. The CDR3 coding sequence is TGTGCCCCCCGGGAACGGGACAACACAGATACGCAGTATTTT. The rearrangement joins TRBV2 to TRBJ2-3; a possible D gene is TRBD1 (6 bases). The CDR3 contains 14 residues. The V and J ends lost 11 bases and 2 bases respectively, with 17 bases between them. Germline CDR1 and CDR2: SNHLY and FYNNEI.

The chain couples TRBV2 to TRBJ2-3; 9 nucleotides agree with TRBD2. This CDR3 is built from 14 residues. Unmatched junction bases numbered 6, after V lost 5 bases and J lost 6 bases. The V gene's germline CDR1 is SNHLY and CDR2 FYNNEI. The CDR3 DNA follows: TGTGCCAGCAGTCCAACTAGCGGGTGGGATACGCAGTATTTT. This sequence encodes CASSPTSGWDTQYF.

This sequence joins TRBV7-8 and TRBJ2-7; D is undetermined. Trimming cost V 5 bases and J 2 bases, with 10 bases left between them. The CDR3 covers 13 residues. Germline V gene lookup returns CDR1 SGHVS and CDR2 FQNEAQ. The DNA of the CDR3 is TGTGCCAGCAGCCCGAACACAGCCTACGAGCAGTACTTC. This gives the protein CASSPNTAYEQYF.

The chain joins TRBV20-1 to TRBJ2-1, with D possibly matching TRBD2 (5 bases). Trimming took 1 base from V and 3 from J, leaving 13 bases between them. Germline CDR1 and CDR2: DFQATT and SNEGSKA (reference sequence). The CDR3 is 15 residues long. The CDR3, as DNA: TGCAGTGCTAGAGCGACTAAAAATTTCTACAATGAGCAGTTCTTC. This encodes CSARATKNFYNEQFF.

The table lists this clonotype with a few counts. The chain employs TRBV20-1 and TRBJ2-5, with 7 bases fitting TRBD1. V lost 1 base to trimming and J lost 2 bases; unmatched junction nucleotides: 13. The germline gives CDR1 DFQATT, CDR2 SNEGSKA (reference sequence). The CDR3 has 17 amino acids. The CDR3 loop is CSARGTTETGPQETQYF. Written as DNA, the CDR3 is TGCAGTGCTAGAGGGACCACCGAGACAGGGCCACAAGAGACCCAGTACTTC.

This chain connects TRBV6-2 or TRBV6-3 to TRBJ1-2, with 8 nucleotides matching TRBD1. Per the germline V gene, CDR1 is MNHEY and CDR2 is SVGEGT. Trimming at V came to 6 bases and at J to 4 bases, leaving 4 bases not matched to a gene. This CDR3 has 13 residues. CDR3 residues: CASRATGAYGYTF. Here the CDR3 DNA reads TGTGCCAGCAGGGCGACAGGGGCCTATGGCTACACCTTC.

This clonotype was seen more than once but under ten times. V and J are TRBV12-3 or TRBV12-4 and TRBJ2-1; D may correspond to TRBD1 or TRBD2 (5 bases each). V dropped 8 bases and J dropped 0 bases, with 11 bases sitting between them. This CDR3 contains 14 residues. The CDR3: CASGGTGSYNEQFF. The DNA of the CDR3 is TGTGCCAGCGGGGGAACGGGCTCCTACAATGAGCAGTTCTTC.

Only a few counts were recorded for this clonotype. The rearrangement joins TRBV5-1 to TRBJ2-1, with D perhaps TRBD1 (7 bases). The V end lost 3 bases, the J end lost 6 bases, and 13 bases lay between the germline ends. This CDR3 is built from 14 residues. Germline lookup yields CDR1 SGHRS and CDR2 YFSETQ. In DNA form, the CDR3 reads TGCGCCAGCAGCTGGGGGGACAGTCGCAATGAGCAGTTCTTC. It is translated as CASSWGDSRNEQFF.

This clonotype occurred once. This chain joins TRBV7-2 and TRBJ2-1, with unresolved D. CDR3 length: 17 residues. Between the trimmed V and J ends, which lost 3 bases and 0 bases, there was a span of 15 bases. Per germline, CDR1 SGHTA and CDR2 FQGNSA. The CDR3 nucleotides read TGTGCCAGCAGCTTTCCCCTACAAGTTGACTCCTACAATGAGCAGTTCTTC. Amino acid sequence: CASSFPLQVDSYNEQFF.

The chain combines TRBV9 with TRBJ1-5, with D unresolved. CDR3 size: 16 residues. Trimming took off 4 bases at V and 3 bases at J, with 17 bases between the two ends. Germline V CDR1 and CDR2: SGDLS, YYNGEE. CDR3 loop: CASSQGSYGSNQPQHF. The CDR3 DNA sequence: TGTGCCAGCAGCCAAGGGTCATACGGATCCAATCAGCCCCAGCATTTT.

This clonotype came up a few times. The V gene is TRBV5-5, the J gene TRBJ2-3, with D uncertain. The ends were cut back, 1 base at V and 1 base at J, with 7 bases in the middle. CDR1 and CDR2 (germline): SGHKS, YYEKEE (reference sequence). CDR3 length: 14 amino acids. CDR3 bases: TGTGCCAGCAGCTTGTTTGCGGGCACAGATACGCAGTATTTT. Its protein product is CASSLFAGTDTQYF.

This rearrangement joins TRBV6-5 to TRBJ1-5; unclear D gene. The CDR3 covers 15 residues. The V gene lost 2 bases and the J gene lost 2 bases, with 10 bases spanning the gap. Germline-derived CDR1 and CDR2 are MNHEY and SVGAGI. This chain's CDR3 is CASSYNLGGNQPQHF. The CDR3 DNA reads as TGTGCCAGCAGTTACAACCTTGGGGGCAATCAGCCCCAGCATTTT.

This clonotype was detected only a few times. J is TRBJ2-6 and V is TRBV6-2 or TRBV6-3; TRBD1 might be the D (5 bases). This CDR3 contains 15 residues. The germline gives CDR1 MNHEY, CDR2 SVGEGT. Trimming stripped 5 bases from V and 0 bases from J, with 8 bases between. In nucleotides, the CDR3 is TGTGCCAGCAGTCCCCAGGGCTCTGGGGCCAACGTCCTGACTTTC. Translated, it gives CASSPQGSGANVLTF.

The chain combines TRBV7-2 with TRBJ2-7; D is possibly TRBD2 (5 bases). Germline values: CDR1 SGHTA, CDR2 FQGNSA. This CDR3 region has 13 residues. V was clipped by 3 bases and J by 7 bases, with 13 bases between them. In nucleotides, the CDR3 is TGTGCCAGCAGCTTCGCGGGTTCGGGGGAGCAGTACTTC. It translates to CASSFAGSGEQYF.

The chain couples TRBV11-2 to TRBJ2-1, with D perhaps matching TRBD1 (6 bases). The CDR3 runs to 19 residues. The V gene lost 5 bases and the J gene lost 5 bases, with 28 bases spanning the gap. Germline CDR1 SGHAT, CDR2 FQNNGV. DNA for the CDR3: TGTGCCAGCAGCCCAAAAATAAGAGGACAGTCCTTCAGGAACAATGAGCAGTTCTTC. Its protein product is CASSPKIRGQSFRNNEQFF.

The rearrangement joins TRBV11-2 to TRBJ2-2, with 15 bases fitting TRBD2. The germline CDR1 and CDR2 sequences are SGHAT and FQNNGV. CDR3 length equals 16 residues. With V trimmed by 4 bases and J by 7 bases, 4 bases remained unmatched. CDR3 sequence (DNA): TGTGCCAGCAGCTCCGGGACTAGCGGGAGGATCGGGGAGCTGTTTTTT. It codes for CASSSGTSGRIGELFF. Full variable domain (remainder filled in from reference TRBV11-2 and TRBJ2-2): EAGVAQSPRYKIIEKRQSVAFWCNPISGHATLYWYQQILGQGPKLLIQFQNNGVVDDSQLPKDRFSAERLKGVDSTLKIQPAKLEDSAVYLCASSSGTSGRIGELFFGEGSRLTVL.

This clonotype was found a few times. The chain recombines TRBV5-6 with TRBJ2-5; a weak D match, TRBD2 (6 bases). The CDR3 covers 14 residues. CDR1 is SGHDT, CDR2 YYEEEE, per germline. The germline V and J ends were trimmed by 3 bases and 5 bases, with 14 bases remaining between them. The chain's CDR3 is CASSSGLRGETQYF. The CDR3 bases are TGTGCCAGCAGCTCCGGACTCCGGGGGGAGACCCAGTACTTC.

This rearrangement joins TRBV20-1 to TRBJ1-6; the D gene is possibly TRBD1 (5 bases). Trimming shortened V by 1 base and J by 8 bases, and 12 bases separated the two germline ends. The length of the CDR3 is 14 residues. Looked up from germline, CDR1 is DFQATT and CDR2 is SNEGSKA (reference sequence). CDR3 amino acids: CSARARGVYSPLHF. In DNA, the CDR3 is TGCAGTGCTAGAGCCAGAGGGGTTTATTCACCCCTCCACTTT.

The J gene is TRBJ1-5, the V gene TRBV19, with 8 nucleotides matching TRBD1. V was pared by 3 bases and J by 2 bases, with 6 bases of the junction left unmatched. The CDR3 consists of 16 residues. Germline V lookup: CDR1 LNHDA, CDR2 SQIVND (reference sequence). The CDR3 here is CASSITRGLGNQPQHF. CDR3 in DNA: TGTGCCAGTAGTATTACCAGGGGGCTTGGCAATCAGCCCCAGCATTTT.

J is TRBJ2-7 and V is TRBV20-1; D is unclear. This CDR3 has 13 amino acids. Trimming stripped 7 bases from V and 0 bases from J, with 13 bases between. The V gene's germline CDR1 is DFQATT and CDR2 SNEGSKA (reference sequence). CDR3 bases: TGCAGTGTCGAAACCGCCCGCTCCTACGAGCAGTACTTC. As protein: CSVETARSYEQYF.

This rearrangement joins TRBV3-1 to TRBJ2-1; 9 positions agree with TRBD1. CDR1 LGHDT and CDR2 YNNKEL come from the germline V gene (reference sequence). This CDR3 has 13 amino acids. The V and J ends lost 6 bases and 6 bases, in that order; junction bases with no gene match: 3. CDR3 in amino acids: CASRGQGLNEQFF. The DNA for the CDR3 is TGTGCCAGCAGAGGACAGGGGCTCAATGAGCAGTTCTTC.